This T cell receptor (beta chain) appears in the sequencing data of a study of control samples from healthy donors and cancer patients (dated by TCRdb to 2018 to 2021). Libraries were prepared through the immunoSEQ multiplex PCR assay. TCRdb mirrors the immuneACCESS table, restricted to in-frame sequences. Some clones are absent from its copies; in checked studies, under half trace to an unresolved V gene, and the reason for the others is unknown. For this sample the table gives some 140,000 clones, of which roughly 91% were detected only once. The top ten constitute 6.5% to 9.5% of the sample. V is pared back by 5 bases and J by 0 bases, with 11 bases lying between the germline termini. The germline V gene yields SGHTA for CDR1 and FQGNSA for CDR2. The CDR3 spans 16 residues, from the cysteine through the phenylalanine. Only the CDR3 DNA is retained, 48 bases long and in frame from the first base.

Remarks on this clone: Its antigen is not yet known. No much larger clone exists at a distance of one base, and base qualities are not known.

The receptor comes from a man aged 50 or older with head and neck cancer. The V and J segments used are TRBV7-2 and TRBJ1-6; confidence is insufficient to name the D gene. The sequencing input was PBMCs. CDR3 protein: CASSEDWSSYNSPLHF. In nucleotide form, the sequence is TGTGCCAGCAGCGAGGACTGGAGCTCCTATAATTCACCCCTCCACTTT.